The 5 T cell receptor beta chains given below trace back to one sample, sequenced in a study of response to subunit inactivated influenza vaccine (dated by TCRdb to 2016 to 2019). Library preparation was by RT-PCR. Sequencing instrument: Illumina HiSeq 2500. TCRdb redid the processing of the public reads, applying fastp at Q25 and MiXCR, and retained in-frame beta chains. Each entry is one CDR3 protein sequence, shown with its most common DNA and genes. The sample contains 710,000 or so distinct CDR3 sequences, 15% to 18% of them found a single time. The top ten clonotypes cover around a tenth of the sample. The sequences come from PBMCs from blood, collected 11 to 12 days after vaccination. The receptor source for this set is a man over 45 who received an inactivated influenza vaccine. Donor details come from another sample of the same person, matched by shared clones.

This clonotype appeared a few times. This sequence joins TRBV28 and TRBJ1-4; 8 bases map to TRBD1. CDR1 is MDHEN and CDR2 is SYDVKM in the germline V gene. The length of the CDR3 is 13 residues. V gave up 10 bases and J gave up 4 bases; unmatched junction bases: 5. Here the CDR3 reads CATRGQGNEKLFF. The CDR3 region has the DNA TGTGCCACCCGAGGACAGGGTAATGAAAAACTGTTTTTT.

The chain has TRBV18 and TRBJ2-3; TRBD1 matches 8 bases. Germline lookup yields CDR1 KGHSH and CDR2 LQKENI. V shed 1 base, J shed 2 bases, and the junction held 5 bases outside the gene matches. CDR3 size: 16 residues. This chain's CDR3 is CASSPQTGVVTDTQYF. CDR3 coding DNA: TGTGCCAGCTCACCACAGACAGGGGTAGTCACAGATACGCAGTATTTT. Filled out from reference TRBV18 and TRBJ2-3, the complete variable domain reads NAGVMQNPRHLVRRRGQEARLRCSPMKGHSHVYWYRQLPEEGLKFMVYLQKENIIDESGMPKERFSAEFPKEGPSILRIQQVVRGDSAAYFCASSPQTGVVTDTQYFGPGTRLTVL.

This chain joins TRBV29-1 and TRBJ2-7, with D perhaps TRBD1 (7 bases). CDR1 and CDR2 from the germline V gene are SQVTM and ANQGSEA. The length of the CDR3 is 13 residues. V dropped 5 bases and J dropped 4 bases, with 15 bases sitting between them. The CDR3, as DNA: TGCAGCGTTAAGTCCCCAGGGGGGTACGAGCAGTACTTC. Translated, it gives CSVKSPGGYEQYF.

This chain connects TRBV11-2 to TRBJ2-3; tentatively, D is TRBD1 or TRBD2 (7 bases each). The CDR3 runs to 14 residues. Germline V gene sequence: CDR1 SGHAT, CDR2 FQNNGV. Trimming left V 4 bases short and J 7 bases short, with 15 bases between. CDR3 in amino acids: CASSSRGTNHTQYF. CDR3 nucleotide sequence: TGTGCCAGCAGCTCCAGGGGGACTAACCATACGCAGTATTTT.

This clonotype came up a few times. The gene calls are TRBV6-5 and TRBJ1-1; perhaps TRBD1 as D (5 bases). Germline V lookup: CDR1 MNHEY, CDR2 SVGAGI. V lost 5 bases, J lost 9 bases, and 13 bases lay in between. The CDR3 consists of 12 residues. CDR3 DNA sequence: TGTGCCAGCAGTCCCACCGGGACCCAAGCTTTCTTT. This encodes CASSPTGTQAFF.